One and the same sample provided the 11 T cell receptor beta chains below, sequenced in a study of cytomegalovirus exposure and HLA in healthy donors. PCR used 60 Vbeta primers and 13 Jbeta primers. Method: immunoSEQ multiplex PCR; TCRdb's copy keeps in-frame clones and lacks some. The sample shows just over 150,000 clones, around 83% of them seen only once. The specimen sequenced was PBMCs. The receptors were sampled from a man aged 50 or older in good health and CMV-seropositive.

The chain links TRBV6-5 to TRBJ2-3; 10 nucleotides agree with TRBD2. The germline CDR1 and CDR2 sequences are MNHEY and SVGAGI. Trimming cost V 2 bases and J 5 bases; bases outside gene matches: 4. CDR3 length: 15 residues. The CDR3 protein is CASSYGAGGIDTQYF. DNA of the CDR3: TGTGCCAGCAGTTACGGAGCGGGAGGGATAGATACGCAGTATTTT.

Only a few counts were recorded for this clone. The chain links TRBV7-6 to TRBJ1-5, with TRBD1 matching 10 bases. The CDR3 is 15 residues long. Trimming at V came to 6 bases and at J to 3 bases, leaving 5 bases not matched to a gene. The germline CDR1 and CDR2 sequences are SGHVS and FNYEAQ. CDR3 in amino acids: CASSSTGGLNQPQHF. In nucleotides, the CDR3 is TGTGCCAGCAGTTCGACAGGGGGCCTCAATCAGCCCCAGCATTTT.

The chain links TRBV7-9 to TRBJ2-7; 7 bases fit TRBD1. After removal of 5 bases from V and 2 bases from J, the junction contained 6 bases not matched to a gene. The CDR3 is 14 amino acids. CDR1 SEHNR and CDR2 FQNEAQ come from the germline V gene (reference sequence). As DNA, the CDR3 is TGTGCCAGCAGCGCAGGGGGTATTACCTACGAGCAGTACGTC. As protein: CASSAGGITYEQYV.

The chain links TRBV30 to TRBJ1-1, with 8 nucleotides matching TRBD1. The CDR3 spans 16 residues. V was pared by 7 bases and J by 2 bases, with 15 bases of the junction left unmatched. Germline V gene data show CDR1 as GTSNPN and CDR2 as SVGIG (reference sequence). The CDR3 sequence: CASTTTGGGRNTEAFF. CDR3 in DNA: TGTGCCTCGACAACCACAGGGGGGGGTAGAAACACTGAAGCTTTCTTT.

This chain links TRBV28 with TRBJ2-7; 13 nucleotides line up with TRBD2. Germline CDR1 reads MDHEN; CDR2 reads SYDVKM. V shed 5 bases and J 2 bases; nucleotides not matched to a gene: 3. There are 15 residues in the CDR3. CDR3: CASSPGTSGAYEQYV. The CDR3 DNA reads TGTGCCAGCAGTCCAGGGACTAGCGGGGCCTACGAGCAGTACGTC.

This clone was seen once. The DNA of the CDR3 is TGCAGCGGGATAACAGGGGGCGCAGAAAGGACCTTC. The encoded protein is CSGITGGAERTF. The chain employs TRBV29-1 and TRBJ1-2, with TRBD1 matching 9 bases. Germline V gene lookup returns CDR1 SQVTM and CDR2 ANQGSEA. J was trimmed by 14 bases and V by 7 bases; bases with no gene match: 14. The CDR3 totals 12 residues.

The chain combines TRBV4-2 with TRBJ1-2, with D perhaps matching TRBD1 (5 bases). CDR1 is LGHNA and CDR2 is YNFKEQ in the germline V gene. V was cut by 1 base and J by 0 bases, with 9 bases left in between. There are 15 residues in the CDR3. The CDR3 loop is CASSQGEGSNYGYTF. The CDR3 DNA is TGTGCCAGCAGCCAAGGGGAGGGGTCTAACTATGGCTACACCTTC.

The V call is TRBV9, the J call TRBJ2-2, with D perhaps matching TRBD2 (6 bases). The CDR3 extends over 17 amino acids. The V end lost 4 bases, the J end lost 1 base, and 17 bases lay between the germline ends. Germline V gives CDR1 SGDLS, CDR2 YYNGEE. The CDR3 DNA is TGTGCCAGCAGCCCCTTCGGGGGAATATGGAACACCGGGGAGCTGTTTTTT. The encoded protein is CASSPFGGIWNTGELFF.

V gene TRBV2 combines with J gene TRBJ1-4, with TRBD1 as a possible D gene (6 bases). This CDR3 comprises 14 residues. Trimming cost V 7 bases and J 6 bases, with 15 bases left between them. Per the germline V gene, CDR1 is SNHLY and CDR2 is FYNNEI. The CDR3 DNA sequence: TGTGCCAGCACCACAGGGACATATTATGAAAAACTGTTTTTT. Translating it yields CASTTGTYYEKLFF.

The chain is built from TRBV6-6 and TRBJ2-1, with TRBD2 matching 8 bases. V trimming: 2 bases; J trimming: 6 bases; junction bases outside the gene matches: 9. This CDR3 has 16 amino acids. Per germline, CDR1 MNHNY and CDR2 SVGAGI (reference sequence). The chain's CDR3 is CASSYPGASGPNEQFF. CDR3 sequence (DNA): TGTGCCAGCAGTTACCCTGGGGCTAGCGGGCCCAATGAGCAGTTCTTC.

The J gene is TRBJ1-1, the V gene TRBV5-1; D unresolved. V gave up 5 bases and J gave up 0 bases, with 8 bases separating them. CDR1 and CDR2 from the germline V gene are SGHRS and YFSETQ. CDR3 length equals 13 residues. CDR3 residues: CASRNDLNTEAFF. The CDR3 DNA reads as TGCGCCAGCAGGAATGACTTGAACACTGAAGCTTTCTTT.